This T cell receptor (beta chain) is drawn from a study of T cell responses to AZD1222 COVID-19 vaccine. The method was immunoSEQ multiplex PCR; TCRdb's version includes in-frame clones alone and lacks a portion of them. The sample has tens of thousands of clones, approximately 89% seen once; the top ten hold approximately 5%. Germline CDR1 reads MNHEY; CDR2 reads SVGAGI. This CDR3 contains 15 residues. The germline V and J ends were trimmed by 6 bases and 0 bases, with 14 bases remaining between them. The table lists this clone with a few counts. The sample in question was peripheral blood, obtained 28 days after the second AZD1222 dose. This sequence was found in an adult who received the AZD1222 COVID-19 vaccine. The chain recombines TRBV6-5 with TRBJ1-1, with a possible D match to TRBD1 (6 bases). In DNA, the CDR3 is TGTGCCAGCAGCCTTACAGGGTTGATGAACACTGAAGCTTTCTTT. It translates to CASSLTGLMNTEAFF.